This record covers a single T cell receptor beta chain. Its antigen is still unknown. No clone much larger than this one lies a single base away; base qualities are absent. Participants were included only if at least one PBMC sample before ART initiation and at least two post-ART samples were available. Treatment was received in the United States of America by all participants with HIV. Before DNA extraction, cryopreserved samples of about 0.9-11 million PBMC were thawed and washed. At the time of the earliest PBMC sample, participants with HIV were aged between roughly 20 and 54 years. PBMC samples from each participant spanned 1-4 timepoints before ART initiation and 2-8 timepoints after ART initiation, with a median of 7 samples. For every participant, serial HIV viral load, CD4+ T-cell count, ART history and demographic data were obtained. Using a Qiagen kit on a QIAcube, genomic DNA was extracted from unsorted PBMC, with samples processed in batches of 12.

The immunoSEQ hsTCRB v3.0 assay was used at survey level resolution to sequence the TRB variable region. The target sequencing depth for TRB was 40,000-50,000 T-cell genomes per sample. Pooled TRB libraries were sequenced on an Illumina MiSeq with a v3 150-cycle kit. Per the original workflow: Analysis of repertoires was carried out in R inside a reproducible Nextflow workflow spanning QC, data transformation and analysis. LymphoSeq2, an R package for AIRR-Seq data exploration, was used to implement custom analyses. A few samples yielding fewer than 5000 total TRB sequences were excluded, leaving 150 to 200 analyzed HIV repertoires. Among the roughly 190 retained HIV repertoires, about 59 were collected before ART initiation and roughly 130 were collected after ART initiation. Each repertoire was downsampled to 5000 TRB nucleotide sequences, and summary statistics were averaged across 100 downsampling iterations. Only TRB sequences with CDR3 regions of at least seven amino acids were retained for analysis. Diversity was assessed using a clonality score derived from Shannon entropy and using the Gini coefficient. Repertoire networks linked the top 5000 CDR3 amino acid sequences whenever two sequences differed by an edit distance of one. Antigen specificity groups and MHC restriction were predicted for TRB CDR3 amino acid sequences with GLIPH2. CDR3 amino acid sequences were matched against VDJdb and McPAS-TCR to flag known CMV, EBV, HIV or tissue antigen associations. Pre-ART, post-ART and control groups were compared with Wilcoxon signed-rank tests and Holm-Bonferroni correction. As stored in TCRdb, this immuneACCESS dataset retains in-frame rearrangements with V and J assigned. A fraction of the clones does not appear; measured against another copy, unresolved V genes explain less than half of the discrepancy, and the remainder lacks a known reason. V and J calls and clone size are those listed in that table; D and trimming were worked out from the DNA. For this sample there are approximately 20,000 clones; around 85% appear just once. The top ten constitute more than 9% of the sample.

These data originate in a study of long-term antiretroviral therapy in people with HIV (dated by TCRdb to 2021 to 2024). The study in broad terms: The earliest samples were collected roughly a decade before the 2015 WHO recommendation for immediate ART, at a time when ART was usually postponed until CD4 counts fell. A retrospective serial study tested whether changes in peripheral blood TRB repertoire composition and diversity were associated with ART initiation and durable HIV suppression. From fewer than 35 adults with confirmed HIV infection, the cohort provided over 150 cryopreserved PBMC samples, gathered serially across a mean of about six years (range 1-12). Of the roughly 30 participants with HIV, roughly twelve were female. Test extractions of a monoclonal T-cell line alongside 30 to 35 polyclonal samples showed no cross-contamination during QIAcube processing.

The paper as a whole reports these results and caveats: Expanded TRB clones identified before ART initiation dominated the repertoire across all time points, though the dominance fluctuated and decreased in many PLHIV after ART. HIV repertoires had narrower CDR3 length ranges than controls, and the network structure suggested an antigen-experienced repertoire that shifted only slightly toward naive after ART. No data were available on ART adherence, viral resistance or therapy changes, limiting inferences about post-ART repertoire changes. Unsorted PBMC were profiled instead of sorted CD4+ and CD8+ T cells because pre-ART samples had limited cell numbers. The samples were dated from about 2004 to 2018, and the ART regimens that were used may be less effective than current ART regimens. Limited PBMC availability meant only the TCR beta chain was sequenced, without alpha chain pairing. Starting ART was linked to a significant rise in TRB diversity, yet even after long-term ART the diversity remained significantly lower than in transplant donor controls.

The cysteine opens and the phenylalanine closes a CDR3 of 16 amino acids. The read is trimmed to its CDR3 DNA, 48 bases read in frame from base 1. The germline V gene yields SGHDT for CDR1 and YYEEEE for CDR2. The V and J ends are trimmed by 1 base and 0 bases, leaving 11 bases between them. This sample comprised unsorted PBMCs, obtained 1.6 years after starting antiretroviral therapy. Recombination linked TRBV5-6 to TRBJ2-1; no D gene can be assigned with confidence. The sequence was collected from a man in his forties or fifties with HIV. CDR3 loop: CASSLYLLSSYNEQFF. The DNA is as follows: TGTGCCAGCAGCTTGTATTTGCTGAGCTCCTACAATGAGCAGTTCTTC.